This TCR beta chain was sequenced in a study of graft-versus-host responses after intestinal transplantation. Study overall: Recipients had multivisceral, liver-intestinal, or isolated intestinal transplants. Study-level findings and limits: Investigators detected GvH clones in recipient marrow, with some emerging earlier in ileum or blood. High graft-versus-host to host-versus-graft clonal ratios were found in allografts of patients who had graft-donor T cell macrochimerism.

In regard to this clone: No antigen is known for it.

The CDR3 consists of 13 residues. Germline V gene sequence: CDR1 LGHNA, CDR2 YSLEER. V shed 2 bases and J 8 bases; nucleotides not matched to a gene: 5. The repertoire was sequenced with immunoSEQ multiplex PCR; TCRdb's copy has only in-frame clones and lacks some. The sample holds more than 95,000 clones, about 90% seen once. The receptor was derived from a human donor who received an intestinal transplant. Source: unstimulated CD4+ T cells sorted from spleen or lymph node cells, taken before intestinal transplant. The chain has TRBV4-3 and TRBJ1-2; 7 nucleotides line up with TRBD1. In DNA, the CDR3 is TGCGCCAGCAGCCAAAGTACAGGGGTCGGCTACACCTTC. It specifies CASSQSTGVGYTF.